Described below is a single TCR beta chain sequence and its context. Profiled with immunoSEQ multiplex PCR; TCRdb holds only in-frame clones, not every one. The sample contains about 81,000 clones, 85% to 95% of which appear only once. The record originates from a study of T cell responses to AZD1222 COVID-19 vaccine. The source was peripheral blood, collected 28 days after the second AZD1222 dose. This clonotype was sampled from an adult who received the AZD1222 COVID-19 vaccine.

The CDR3 DNA reads as TGTGCCAGCAGGAGCGGGCGGGAGATCACAGCTGAGCAGTTCTTC. Translating gives CASRSGREITAEQFF. This chain joins TRBV6-5 and TRBJ2-1; 7 bases are shared with TRBD2. This CDR3 region has 15 residues. V trimming: 6 bases; J trimming: 9 bases; junction bases outside the gene matches: 14. The germline V gene has CDR1 MNHEY and CDR2 SVGAGI.